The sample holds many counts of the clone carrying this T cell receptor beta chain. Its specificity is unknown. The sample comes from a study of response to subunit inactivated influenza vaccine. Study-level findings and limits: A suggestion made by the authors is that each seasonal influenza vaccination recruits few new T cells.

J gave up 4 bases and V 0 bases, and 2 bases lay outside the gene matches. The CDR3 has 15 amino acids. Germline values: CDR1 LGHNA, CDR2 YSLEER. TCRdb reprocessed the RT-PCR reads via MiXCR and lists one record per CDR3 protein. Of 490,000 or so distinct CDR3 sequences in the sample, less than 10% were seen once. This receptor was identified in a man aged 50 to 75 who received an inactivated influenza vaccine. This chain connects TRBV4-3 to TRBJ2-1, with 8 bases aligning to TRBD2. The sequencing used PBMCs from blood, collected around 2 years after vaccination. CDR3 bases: TGCGCCAGCAGCCAAGACGGGAGGGATTACAATGAGCAGTTCTTC. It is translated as CASSQDGRDYNEQFF.